The clone carrying this TCR beta chain appeared a few times. Its specificity is unknown. Primers for the PCR totalled 60 Vbeta and 13 Jbeta. Assay used: immunoSEQ multiplex PCR; TCRdb lists only in-frame clones, some missing. Among roughly 150,000 clones listed, 65% to 70% were seen once. This entry comes from a study of cytomegalovirus exposure and HLA in healthy donors. Findings and limits, study-wide: It was only CMV serostatus that was available as immune exposure information.

Trimming shortened V by 7 bases and J by 4 bases, and 17 bases separated the two germline ends. This CDR3 comprises 15 residues. The V gene's germline CDR1 is MNHNS and CDR2 SASEGT. Specimen: PBMCs. The TCR originated in a man aged 30 to 45 in good health and CMV-seropositive. V gene TRBV6-1 combines with J gene TRBJ1-3, with D perhaps matching TRBD1 (5 bases). Here the CDR3 reads CASNPSRVYGNTIYF. CDR3 nucleotides: TGTGCCAGCAACCCATCCAGGGTCTACGGAAACACCATATATTTT.